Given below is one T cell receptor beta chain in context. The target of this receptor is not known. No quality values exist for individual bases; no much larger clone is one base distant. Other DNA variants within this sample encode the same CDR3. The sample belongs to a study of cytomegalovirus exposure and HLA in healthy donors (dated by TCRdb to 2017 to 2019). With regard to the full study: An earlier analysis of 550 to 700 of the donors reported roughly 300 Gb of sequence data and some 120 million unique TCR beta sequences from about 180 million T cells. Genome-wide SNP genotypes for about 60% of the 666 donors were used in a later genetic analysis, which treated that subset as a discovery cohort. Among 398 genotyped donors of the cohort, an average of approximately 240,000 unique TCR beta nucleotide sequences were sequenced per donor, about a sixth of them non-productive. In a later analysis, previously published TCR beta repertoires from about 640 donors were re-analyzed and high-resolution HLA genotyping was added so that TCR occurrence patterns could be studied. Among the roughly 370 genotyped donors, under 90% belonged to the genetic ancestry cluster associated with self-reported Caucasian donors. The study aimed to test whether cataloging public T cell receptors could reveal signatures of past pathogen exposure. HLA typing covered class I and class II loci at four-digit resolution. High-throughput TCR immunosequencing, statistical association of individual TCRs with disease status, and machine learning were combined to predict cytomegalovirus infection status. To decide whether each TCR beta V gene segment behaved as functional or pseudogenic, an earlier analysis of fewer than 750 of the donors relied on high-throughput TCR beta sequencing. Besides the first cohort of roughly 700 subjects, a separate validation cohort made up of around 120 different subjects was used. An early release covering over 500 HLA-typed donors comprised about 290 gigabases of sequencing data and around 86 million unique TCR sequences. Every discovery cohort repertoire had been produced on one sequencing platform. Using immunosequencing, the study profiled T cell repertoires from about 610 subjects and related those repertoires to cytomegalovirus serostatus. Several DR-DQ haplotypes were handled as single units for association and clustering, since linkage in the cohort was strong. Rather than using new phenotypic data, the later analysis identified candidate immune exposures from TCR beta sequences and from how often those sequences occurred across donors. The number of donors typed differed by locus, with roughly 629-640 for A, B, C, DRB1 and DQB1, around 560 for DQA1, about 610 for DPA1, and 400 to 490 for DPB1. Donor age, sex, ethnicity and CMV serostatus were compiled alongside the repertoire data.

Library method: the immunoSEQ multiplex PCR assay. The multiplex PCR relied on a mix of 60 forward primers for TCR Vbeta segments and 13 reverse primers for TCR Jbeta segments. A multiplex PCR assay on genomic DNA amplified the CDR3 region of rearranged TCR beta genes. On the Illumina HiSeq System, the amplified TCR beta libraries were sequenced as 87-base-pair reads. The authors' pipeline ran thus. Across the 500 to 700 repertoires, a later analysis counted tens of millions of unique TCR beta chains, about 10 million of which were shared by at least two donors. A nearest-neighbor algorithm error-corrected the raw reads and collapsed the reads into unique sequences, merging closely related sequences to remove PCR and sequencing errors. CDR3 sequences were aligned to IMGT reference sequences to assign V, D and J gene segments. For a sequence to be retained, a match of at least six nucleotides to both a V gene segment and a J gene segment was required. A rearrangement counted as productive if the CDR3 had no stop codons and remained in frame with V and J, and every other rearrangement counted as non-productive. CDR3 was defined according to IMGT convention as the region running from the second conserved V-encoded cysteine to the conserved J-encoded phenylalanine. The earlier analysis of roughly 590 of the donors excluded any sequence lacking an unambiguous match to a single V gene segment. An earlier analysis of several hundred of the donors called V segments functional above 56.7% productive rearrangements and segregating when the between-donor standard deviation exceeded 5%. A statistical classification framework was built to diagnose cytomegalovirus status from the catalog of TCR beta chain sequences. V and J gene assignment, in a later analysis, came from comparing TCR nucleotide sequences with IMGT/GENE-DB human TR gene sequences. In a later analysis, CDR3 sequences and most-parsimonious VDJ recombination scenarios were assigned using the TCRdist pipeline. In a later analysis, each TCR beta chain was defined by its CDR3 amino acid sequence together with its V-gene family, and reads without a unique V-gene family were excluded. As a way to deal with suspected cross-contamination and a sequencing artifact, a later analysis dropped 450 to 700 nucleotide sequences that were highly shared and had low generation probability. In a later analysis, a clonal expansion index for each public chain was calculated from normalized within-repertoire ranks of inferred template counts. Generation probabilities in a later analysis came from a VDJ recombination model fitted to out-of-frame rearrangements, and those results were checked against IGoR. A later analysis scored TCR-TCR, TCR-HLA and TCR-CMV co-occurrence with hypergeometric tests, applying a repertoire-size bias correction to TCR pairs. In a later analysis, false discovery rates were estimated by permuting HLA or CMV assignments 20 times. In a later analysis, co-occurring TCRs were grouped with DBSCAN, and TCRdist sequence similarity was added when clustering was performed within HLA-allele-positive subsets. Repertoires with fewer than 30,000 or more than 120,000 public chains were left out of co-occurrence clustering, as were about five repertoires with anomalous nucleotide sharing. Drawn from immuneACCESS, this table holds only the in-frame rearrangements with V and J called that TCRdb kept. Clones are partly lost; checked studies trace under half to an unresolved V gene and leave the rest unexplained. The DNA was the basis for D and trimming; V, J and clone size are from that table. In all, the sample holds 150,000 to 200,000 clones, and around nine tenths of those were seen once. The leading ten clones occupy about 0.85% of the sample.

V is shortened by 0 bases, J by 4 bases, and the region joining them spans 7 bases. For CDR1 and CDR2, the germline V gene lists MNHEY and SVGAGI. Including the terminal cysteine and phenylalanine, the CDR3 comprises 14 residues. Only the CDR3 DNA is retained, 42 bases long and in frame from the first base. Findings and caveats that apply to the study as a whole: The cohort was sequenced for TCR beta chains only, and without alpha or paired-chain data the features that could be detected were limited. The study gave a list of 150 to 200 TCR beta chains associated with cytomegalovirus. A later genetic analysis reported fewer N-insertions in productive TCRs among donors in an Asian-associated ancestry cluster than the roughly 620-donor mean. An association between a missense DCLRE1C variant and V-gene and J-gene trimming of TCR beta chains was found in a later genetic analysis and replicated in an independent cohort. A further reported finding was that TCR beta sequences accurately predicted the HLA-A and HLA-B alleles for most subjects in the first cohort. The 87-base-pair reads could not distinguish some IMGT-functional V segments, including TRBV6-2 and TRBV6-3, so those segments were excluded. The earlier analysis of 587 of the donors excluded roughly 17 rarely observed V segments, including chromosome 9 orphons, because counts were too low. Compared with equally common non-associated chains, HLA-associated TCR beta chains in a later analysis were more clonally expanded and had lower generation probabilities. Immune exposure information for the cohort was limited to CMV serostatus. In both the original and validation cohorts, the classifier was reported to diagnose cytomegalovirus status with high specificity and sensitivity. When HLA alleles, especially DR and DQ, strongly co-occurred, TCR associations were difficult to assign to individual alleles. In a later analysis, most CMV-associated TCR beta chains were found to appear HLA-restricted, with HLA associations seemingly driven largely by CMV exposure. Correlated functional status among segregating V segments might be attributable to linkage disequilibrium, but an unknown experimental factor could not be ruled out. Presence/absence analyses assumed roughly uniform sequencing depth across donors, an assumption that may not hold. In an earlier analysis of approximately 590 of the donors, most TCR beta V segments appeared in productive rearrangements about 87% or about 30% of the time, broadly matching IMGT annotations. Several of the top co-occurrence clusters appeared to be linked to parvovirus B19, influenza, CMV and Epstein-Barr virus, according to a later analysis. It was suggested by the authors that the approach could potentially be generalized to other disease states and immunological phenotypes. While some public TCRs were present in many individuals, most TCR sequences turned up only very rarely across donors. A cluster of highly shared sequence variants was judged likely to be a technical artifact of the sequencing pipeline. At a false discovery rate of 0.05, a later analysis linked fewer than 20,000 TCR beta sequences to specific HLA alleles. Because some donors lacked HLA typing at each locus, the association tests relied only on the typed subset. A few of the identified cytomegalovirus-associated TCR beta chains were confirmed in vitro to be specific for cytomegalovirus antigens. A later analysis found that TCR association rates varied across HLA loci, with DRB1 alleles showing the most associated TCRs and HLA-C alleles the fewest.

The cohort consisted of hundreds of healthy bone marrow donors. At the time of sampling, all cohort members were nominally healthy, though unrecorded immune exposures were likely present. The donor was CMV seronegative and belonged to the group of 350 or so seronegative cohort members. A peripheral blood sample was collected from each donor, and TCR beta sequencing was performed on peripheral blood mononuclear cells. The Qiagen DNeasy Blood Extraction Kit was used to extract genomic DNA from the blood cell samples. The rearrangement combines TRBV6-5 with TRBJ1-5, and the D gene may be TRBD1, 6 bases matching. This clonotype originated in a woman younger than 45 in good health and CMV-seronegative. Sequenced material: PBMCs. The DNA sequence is TGTGCCAGCAGTTACTCGAGGGGGAATCAGCCCCAGCATTTT. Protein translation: CASSYSRGNQPQHF.